These 2 T cell receptor beta chains were all obtained from the same sample, sequenced in a study of beta chain features in type 1 diabetes. Study-wide results and limits: Moderately but significantly shorter TCRB CDR3s were found in Type 1 diabetes patients in all four CD4+ subsets.

Reverse transcribing all isolated RNA meant expressed TCRB transcripts were sequenced. Sequenced by immunoSEQ multiplex PCR; TCRdb stores in-frame clones only, minus some. The data show around 150,000 clones, 9% seen once. Their specific antigens are unknown. The specimen was central memory CD4+ T cells from blood. The receptors here all came from a woman aged 25 to 39 with type 1 diabetes.

Comments on this clone: Other DNA sequences in this sample translate to the same CDR3. The chain links TRBV25-1 to TRBJ2-7; TRBD2 might be the D (5 bases). The germline V gene has CDR1 MGHDK and CDR2 SYGVNS. Trimming removed 5 bases from V and 1 base from J, with 6 bases in between. There are 12 residues in the CDR3. The CDR3 reads CASSRGSYEQYF. The CDR3 region has the DNA TGTGCCAGCAGTAGAGGGTCCTACGAGCAGTACTTC.

This chain joins TRBV30 and TRBJ2-3, with D possibly matching TRBD2 (7 bases). Per the germline V gene, CDR1 is GTSNPN and CDR2 is SVGIG (reference sequence). The V end was cut by 2 bases, the J end by 1 base, with 19 bases between. CDR3 length: 17 amino acids. The CDR3 spells CAWSQGFGGRGTDTQYF. CDR3 DNA: TGTGCCTGGAGTCAAGGTTTCGGGGGGCGCGGCACAGATACGCAGTATTTT.